Included here is one T cell receptor beta chain sequence, with context. These data are taken from a study of metastatic and nonmetastatic thyroid tumors. The CDR3 is 14 residues long. V was cut by 11 bases and J by 6 bases, with 20 bases left in between. Germline CDR1 and CDR2: MNHNS and SASEGT. MiXCR re-clonotyped the PCR reads for TCRdb. The repertoire consists of approximately 84,000 clones, with 14% to 15% occurring once and the leading ten covering about 3.6%. Among the patients, none had received any treatment before thyroid surgery. This rearrangement joins TRBV6-1 to TRBJ1-3; no firm D call. Source material: blood. The clonotype originates from a female donor with papillary thyroid cancer or a benign thyroid nodule (not recorded which). Some clones in this sample may be carry-over from other donors' samples. CDR3 nucleotides: TGTGCCTCCCGAGGAGGGAGCTCTTTAAACACCATATATTTT. Its protein product is CASRGGSSLNTIYF.